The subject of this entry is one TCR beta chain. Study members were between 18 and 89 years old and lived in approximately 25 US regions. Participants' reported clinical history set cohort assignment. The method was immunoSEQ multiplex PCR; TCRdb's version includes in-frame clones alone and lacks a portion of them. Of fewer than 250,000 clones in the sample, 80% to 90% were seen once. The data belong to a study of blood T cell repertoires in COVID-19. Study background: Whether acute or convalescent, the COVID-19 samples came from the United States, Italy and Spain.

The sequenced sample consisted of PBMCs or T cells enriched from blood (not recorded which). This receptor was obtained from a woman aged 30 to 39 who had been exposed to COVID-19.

The DNA of the CDR3 is TGTGCCAGCAGCCTGAGGACAGGGGCTGGAAACACCATATATTTT. Its translation: CASSLRTGAGNTIYF. The gene calls are TRBV3-1 (or the pseudogene TRBV3-2) and TRBJ1-3; 9 nucleotides line up with TRBD1. With V trimmed by 4 bases and J by 2 bases, 3 bases remained unmatched. The CDR3 has 15 residues. CDR1 is LGHDT, CDR2 YNNKEL, per germline (reference sequence).